The present entry profiles one TCR beta chain with its context. The antigen remains undetermined. The data belong to a study of T cell responses to AZD1222 COVID-19 vaccine. In the study overall: It was second doses at about 4 or about 12 weeks that were pooled.

Profiling relied on immunoSEQ multiplex PCR, and the TCRdb table lists in-frame clones only, not all of them. The sample holds 85,000 to 130,000 clones; 93% are singletons and the top ten take less than 6.5%. The CDR3 has 15 amino acids. The germline gives CDR1 LGHNA, CDR2 YNFKEQ. With V trimmed by 4 bases and J by 0 bases, 6 bases remained unmatched. Whole-study results and caveats: Nearly half of spike-specific TCRs reportedly target unmutated variant regions. White British people made up most donors, females outnumbered males, and clonal diversity was possibly underestimated. Regions 160-218 and 743-854 held dominance among vaccine-associated CD4 TCRs, which spanned spike.

The chain uses TRBV4-2 and TRBJ2-7; 7 bases are a match to TRBD2. Specimen: peripheral blood, collected on day 0 of AZD1222 vaccination. This clonotype originated in an adult in good health. The CDR3 DNA follows: TGTGCCAGCAGCCCCGAGGTAGCGGGCTCCTACGAGCAGTACTTC. Amino acids: CASSPEVAGSYEQYF.